The 17 T cell receptor beta chains in this list originate from one sample, sequenced in a study of cytomegalovirus exposure and HLA in healthy donors. The primer mix had 60 Vbeta and 13 Jbeta primers. Produced via immunoSEQ multiplex PCR; TCRdb's table is partial and in-frame only. This table has 100,000 or so clones, more than 80% appearing once. Input material: PBMCs. Source of these receptors: a man aged 25-45 years in good health and CMV-seronegative.

CDR3 protein: CASNIKGAGETQYF. For the CDR3, the DNA is TGCGCCAGCAATATTAAGGGGGCGGGAGAGACCCAGTACTTC. The chain uses TRBV5-1 and TRBJ2-5, with 7 positions matching TRBD1. The CDR3 length is 14 residues. The germline V gene encodes CDR1 SGHRS and CDR2 YFSETQ. V dropped 6 bases and J dropped 4; count of bases not matched to a gene: 9.

This chain joins TRBV19 and TRBJ1-5, with a weak D call TRBD1 (6 bases). This CDR3 has 14 amino acids. Germline values: CDR1 LNHDA, CDR2 SQIVND (reference sequence). The ends were cut back, 7 bases at V and 5 bases at J, with 15 bases in the middle. The DNA for the CDR3 is TGTGCCAGTAAGGGGGGGCAGGGTTATCAGCCCCAGCATTTT. Translating it yields CASKGGQGYQPQHF.

This sequence joins TRBV4-2 and TRBJ2-7; TRBD2 might be the D (5 bases). The germline V and J ends were trimmed by 4 bases and 3 bases, with 16 bases remaining between them. Germline assignment: CDR1 LGHNA and CDR2 YNFKEQ. This CDR3 has 15 residues. The CDR3: CASSRPSKAVYEQYF. CDR3 nucleotides: TGTGCCAGCAGCCGTCCTAGCAAGGCAGTCTACGAGCAGTACTTC.

In its sample, this clone was seen once. The chain joins TRBV14 to TRBJ2-5; 9 positions match TRBD2. Germline V CDR1 and CDR2: SGHDN, FVKESK. The CDR3 has 21 residues. Germline trimming cut 0 bases from V and 2 bases from J; bases unmatched to any gene: 19. The CDR3 is CASSQELRLSGGQPGQETQYF. The CDR3 region has the DNA TGTGCCAGCAGCCAAGAGTTGCGGCTGAGCGGGGGGCAACCGGGACAAGAGACCCAGTACTTC. Together with reference TRBV14 and TRBJ2-5, the CDR3 gives the full variable domain: EAGVTQFPSHSVIEKGQTVTLRCDPISGHDNLYWYRRVMGKEIKFLLHFVKESKQDESGMPNNRFLAERTGGTYSTLKVQPAELEDSGVYFCASSQELRLSGGQPGQETQYFGPGTRLLVL.

This chain connects TRBV6-1 to TRBJ2-7; the D gene is possibly TRBD2 (5 bases). Germline assignment: CDR1 MNHNS and CDR2 SASEGT. The ends were cut back, 5 bases at V and 2 bases at J, with 16 bases in the middle. The CDR3 is 15 amino acids. The CDR3: CASSPPLRAAYEQYF. DNA for the CDR3: TGTGCCAGCAGTCCTCCCTTGCGGGCAGCCTACGAGCAGTACTTC.

J is TRBJ2-1 and V is TRBV27; tentative D call: TRBD1 (5 bases). V lost 5 bases and J lost 4, with 9 bases in between. The germline gives CDR1 MNHEY, CDR2 SMNVEV (reference sequence). CDR3 length equals 13 residues. Here the CDR3 reads CASSPRDYNEQFF. For the CDR3, the DNA is TGTGCCAGCAGTCCCAGGGATTACAATGAGCAGTTCTTC.

V is TRBV2 and J is TRBJ1-5, with TRBD1 identical over 8 bases. Looked up from germline, CDR1 is SNHLY and CDR2 is FYNNEI. The CDR3 is made up of 16 amino acids. V dropped 3 bases and J dropped 7; count of bases not matched to a gene: 11. CDR3 in DNA: TGTGCCAGCAGTGAGGATTTGACAGGGGCCAGACAGCCCCAGCATTTT. Its protein product is CASSEDLTGARQPQHF. The complete variable domain, with remaining parts taken from reference TRBV2 and TRBJ1-5, reads EPEVTQTPSHQVTQMGQEVILRCVPISNHLYFYWYRQILGQKVEFLVSFYNNEISEKSEIFDDQFSVERPDGSNFTLKIRSTKLEDSAMYFCASSEDLTGARQPQHFGDGTRLSIL.

The rearrangement uses TRBV5-1 and TRBJ1-1; D possibly corresponds to TRBD1 (6 bases). This CDR3 comprises 13 residues. From germline, CDR1 is SGHRS and CDR2 YFSETQ. Deletions cut 4 bases from V and 4 bases from J, with 11 bases between. CDR3 in amino acids: CASSRRTATEAFF. In nucleotides, the CDR3 is TGCGCCAGCAGCAGAAGGACAGCCACTGAAGCTTTCTTT.

This sequence joins TRBV5-4 and TRBJ2-5; TRBD1 is a possible D gene (5 bases). Germline-derived CDR1 and CDR2 are SGHNT and YYREEE (reference sequence). Trimming took 0 bases from V and 2 from J, leaving 8 bases between them. There are 14 residues in the CDR3. CDR3: CASSLGGSQETQYF. In nucleotides, the CDR3 is TGTGCCAGCAGCTTGGGGGGCAGTCAAGAGACCCAGTACTTC.

The genes are TRBV6-5 and TRBJ1-5; no definite D call. V lost 6 bases and J lost 2, with 11 bases in between. Germline assignment: CDR1 MNHEY and CDR2 SVGAGI. The CDR3 is made up of 14 amino acids. Here the CDR3 reads CASREAWGNQPQHF. The CDR3 coding sequence is TGTGCCAGCAGGGAGGCTTGGGGCAATCAGCCCCAGCATTTT.

The chain uses TRBV6-6 and TRBJ2-2, with 9 positions matching TRBD1. The CDR3 extends over 14 amino acids. V trimming: 5 bases; J trimming: 6 bases; junction bases outside the gene matches: 4. Germline V CDR1 and CDR2: MNHNY, SVGAGI (reference sequence). Here the CDR3 reads CASSLGQGSGELFF. The CDR3 DNA is TGTGCCAGCAGTCTGGGACAGGGTTCCGGGGAGCTGTTTTTT.

The chain couples TRBV4-3 to TRBJ1-5; tentative D call: TRBD1 (5 bases). This CDR3 is built from 17 residues. In germline, CDR1 is LGHNA, CDR2 YSLEER. Trimming removed 0 bases at V and 1 base at J, with 13 bases between. This chain's CDR3 is CASSQEWGGWSNQPQHF. The CDR3 DNA sequence: TGCGCCAGCAGCCAAGAATGGGGGGGATGGAGCAATCAGCCCCAGCATTTT.

This clone was seen more than once but under ten times. The chain combines TRBV7-3 with TRBJ2-2, with 7 bases aligning to TRBD2. The V gene's germline CDR1 is SGHTA and CDR2 FQGTGA. CDR3 length: 16 residues. J gave up 1 base and V 2 bases, and 4 bases lay outside the gene matches. The CDR3 protein is CASSLLPSGNTGELFF. Here the CDR3 DNA reads TGTGCCAGCAGCTTACTCCCTAGCGGGAACACCGGGGAGCTGTTTTTT.

The table lists this clone with a few counts. V gene TRBV28 combines with J gene TRBJ2-7; TRBD2 is a possible D gene (5 bases). Germline V gene data show CDR1 as MDHEN and CDR2 as SYDVKM. This CDR3 comprises 16 residues. The V end lost 7 bases, the J end lost 6 bases, and 25 bases lay between the germline ends. The CDR3 loop is CASTVSGAQGIGEQYF. In DNA, the CDR3 is TGTGCCAGCACCGTAAGCGGAGCCCAAGGGATCGGCGAGCAGTACTTC.

The gene calls are TRBV19 and TRBJ2-1, with TRBD1 matching over 8 bases. After removal of 4 bases from V and 8 bases from J, the junction contained 13 bases not matched to a gene. CDR3 length: 16 residues. The germline gives CDR1 LNHDA, CDR2 SQIVND (reference sequence). The CDR3 reads CASSTQGAGIDDEQFF. The DNA of the CDR3 is TGTGCCAGTAGTACCCAGGGGGCGGGAATCGACGATGAGCAGTTCTTC. The whole variable domain, remainder taken from reference TRBV19 and TRBJ2-1, is DGGITQSPKYLFRKEGQNVTLSCEQNLNHDAMYWYRQDPGQGLRLIYYSQIVNDFQKGDIAEGYSVSREKKESFPLTVTSAQKNPTAFYLCASSTQGAGIDDEQFFGPGTRLTVL.

The chain couples TRBV21-1 to TRBJ2-5; the table's D call of TRBD1 was not tested on the DNA. TRBV21-1 is designated a pseudogene. This CDR3 is 13 amino acids long. CDR3 amino acids: CASVDRGRKTQYF. The DNA of the CDR3 is TGTGCCAGCGTAGACAGGGGGCGGAAGACCCAGTACTTC.

The rearrangement links TRBV29-1 to TRBJ2-7; possible D gene TRBD1, 6 bases. The CDR3 is made up of 14 amino acids. V lost 4 bases and J lost 6, with 19 bases in between. The germline CDR1 and CDR2 sequences are SQVTM and ANQGSEA. The CDR3 reads CSVVSFGAGVEQYF. The DNA for the CDR3 is TGCAGCGTTGTCTCCTTTGGGGCAGGGGTCGAGCAGTACTTC.